The 30 T cell receptor beta chains listed next were all sequenced from one sample in a study of T cell repertoires in cytomegalovirus infection. No antigens are known for them. TCRdb passed the reads through MiXCR, listing each CDR3 protein once. The repertoire holds approximately 990,000 distinct CDR3 sequences, with 25% to 40% as singletons. The source was cultured CD8+ T cells from PBMCs, collected from culture after CMV antigen stimulation. Source of these receptors: a human donor in good health (CMV status not recorded). Some clones in this sample may be carry-over from other donors' samples.

Note on this clonotype: A much bigger clone sits one base away, suggesting this may be a read error. The J gene is TRBJ1-5, the V gene TRBV6-2 or TRBV6-3; D gene uncertain. Germline V gene lookup returns CDR1 MNHEY and CDR2 SVGEGT. Trimming stripped 2 bases from V and 3 bases from J, with 2 bases between. This CDR3 spans 12 amino acids. The DNA of the CDR3 is TGTGCCAGCAGTTACACCAATCAGCCCCAGCATTTT. Translated, it gives CASSYTNQPQHF.

This rearrangement joins TRBV6-4 to TRBJ2-1; D is possibly TRBD2 (5 bases). V shed 0 bases and J shed 3 bases, with 12 bases lying between them. Germline-derived CDR1 and CDR2 are MRHNA and SNTAGT. This CDR3 has 16 amino acids. The CDR3 sequence is CASSDSSGSFYNEQFF. DNA of the CDR3: TGTGCCAGCAGTGACTCGTCGGGGAGCTTCTACAATGAGCAGTTCTTC.

The gene calls are TRBV11-1 and TRBJ2-7; D call uncertain. The CDR3 spans 15 residues. Germline V CDR1 and CDR2: SGHAT, FQDESV (reference sequence). Trimming took 2 bases from V and 2 from J, leaving 13 bases between them. For the CDR3, the DNA is TGTGCCAGCAGCTTACCCTGGACGGCTACCTACGAGCAGTACTTC. Protein: CASSLPWTATYEQYF.

On this clonotype: Relative to the germline gene, one junction end is altered; a read error may explain this. The genes are TRBV19 and TRBJ1-5; 7 bases are a match to TRBD1. The CDR3 consists of 16 residues. Germline values: CDR1 LNHDA, CDR2 SQIVND (reference sequence). The CDR3 here is CASSSTGYLSNPPQHF. The CDR3 bases are TGTGCCAGTAGTTCGACAGGGTATCTGAGCAATCCGCCCCAGCATTTT.

The rearrangement uses TRBV15 and TRBJ2-4, with TRBD2 matching 8 bases. CDR3 length: 14 residues. The germline gives CDR1 LNHNV, CDR2 YYDKDF (reference sequence). The V segment lost 9 bases and the J segment 8 bases; nucleotides outside the gene matches: 12. This CDR3 reads CATFSGSAGDIQYF. CDR3 DNA: TGTGCCACTTTTTCGGGCTCAGCGGGGGACATTCAGTACTTC.

The V and J genes are TRBV5-4 and TRBJ2-7; 9 bases are shared with TRBD1. This CDR3 is built from 15 residues. Germline assignment: CDR1 SGHNT and CDR2 YYREEE (reference sequence). With 10 bases clipped from V and 1 base from J, the junction kept 12 bases outside the gene matches. CDR3 loop: CASRPRDRASYEQYF. In DNA form, the CDR3 reads TGTGCCTCTCGCCCCCGGGACAGGGCGTCCTACGAGCAGTACTTC. Variable domain in full (rest from reference TRBV5-4 and TRBJ2-7): ETGVTQSPTHLIKTRGQQVTLRCSSQSGHNTVSWYQQALGQGPQFIFQYYREEENGRGNFPPRFSGLQFPNYSSELNVNALELDDSALYLCASRPRDRASYEQYFGPGTRLTVT.

In this sample, this clonotype turned up many times. This sequence joins TRBV12-3 or TRBV12-4 and TRBJ2-3; D ambiguous. Trimming took off 6 bases at V and 0 bases at J, with 13 bases between the two ends. The CDR3 is 15 amino acids. CDR3 nucleotides: TGTGCCAGCAGCCCCGCCCCAAGAAGCACAGATACGCAGTATTTT. This sequence encodes CASSPAPRSTDTQYF.

This clonotype was seen only a few times. Germline is not matched at one junction end, which may reflect a read error. The CDR3 DNA reads TGTGCCAGCGGTGAAATTTCGATCCCAGATACGCAGTATTTT. Translated, it gives CASGEISIPDTQYF. This rearrangement joins TRBV6-1 to TRBJ2-3; D remains unclear. The length of the CDR3 is 14 residues. Germline CDR1 and CDR2: MNHNS and SASEGT.

The chain recombines TRBV6-1 with TRBJ1-2, with 7 nucleotides matching TRBD1. Trimming removed 4 bases from V and 0 bases from J; junction bases left unmatched: 2. CDR1 and CDR2 (germline): MNHNS, SASEGT. The CDR3 has 14 residues. In DNA form, the CDR3 reads TGTGCCAGCAGTGGTGGGACAGCTAACTATGGCTACACCTTC. It yields the protein CASSGGTANYGYTF.

The chain uses TRBV5-6 and TRBJ2-5; D is unclear. CDR3 length equals 17 residues. Germline CDR1 reads SGHDT; CDR2 reads YYEEEE. V shed 4 bases and J shed 0 bases, with 19 bases lying between them. The CDR3 bases are TGTGCCAGCAGCCTTTACCGTGCCGGACGGAACCAAGAGACCCAGTACTTC. As protein: CASSLYRAGRNQETQYF.

The rearrangement uses TRBV13 and TRBJ2-7, with D unresolved. The V and J ends lost 5 bases and 0 bases respectively, with 8 bases between them. The CDR3 sequence is 13 residues long. Germline assignment: CDR1 PRHDT and CDR2 FYEKMQ (reference sequence). This CDR3 is CASSIDFSYEQYF. CDR3 nucleotide sequence: TGTGCCAGCAGCATCGATTTCTCCTACGAGCAGTACTTC.

This clonotype has a handful of counts. The gene calls are TRBV4-2 and TRBJ1-2; D possibly corresponds to TRBD1 (5 bases). Germline CDR1 LGHNA, CDR2 YNFKEQ. CDR3 length: 13 residues. V gave up 1 base and J gave up 8 bases, with 11 bases separating them. This CDR3 reads CASSQGMGEGYTF. The CDR3 DNA is TGTGCCAGCAGCCAAGGAATGGGGGAGGGCTACACCTTC.

There are a few counts of this clonotype. The V gene is TRBV25-1, the J gene TRBJ2-4; possible D gene TRBD2, 5 bases. Germline lookup yields CDR1 MGHDK and CDR2 SYGVNS. This CDR3 is 15 amino acids long. V gave up 4 bases and J gave up 7 bases, with 17 bases separating them. The CDR3 is CASSGSGPRGNIQYF. The CDR3 coding sequence is TGTGCCAGCAGTGGATCCGGGCCCCGCGGGAACATTCAGTACTTC. Based on the CDR3 plus reference TRBV25-1 and TRBJ2-4, the full variable domain is EADIYQTPRYLVIGTGKKITLECSQTMGHDKMYWYQQDPGMELHLIHYSYGVNSTEKGDLSSESTVSRIRTEHFPLTLESARPSHTSQYLCASSGSGPRGNIQYFGAGTRLSVL.

This clonotype was counted a few times. J is TRBJ1-5 and V is TRBV9; D is unresolved. CDR1 is SGDLS, CDR2 YYNGEE, per germline. Trimming pared 6 bases from V and 0 bases from J, leaving 13 bases between. This CDR3 is built from 15 residues. The CDR3 sequence: CASTKTGNSNQPQHF. CDR3 nucleotides: TGTGCCAGCACCAAGACGGGTAATAGCAATCAGCCCCAGCATTTT.

This clonotype was detected ten times or more. The chain joins TRBV7-6 to TRBJ2-3; tentatively, D is TRBD1 (6 bases). From germline, CDR1 is SGHVS and CDR2 FNYEAQ. This CDR3 spans 16 amino acids. Trimming left V 0 bases short and J 3 bases short, with 13 bases between. The CDR3: CASSLAAEDRTDTQYF. The DNA for the CDR3 is TGTGCCAGCAGCTTAGCGGCCGAGGACAGAACAGATACGCAGTATTTT.

This clonotype was found a few times. This chain joins TRBV27 and TRBJ1-5; 7 bases agree with TRBD1. With 2 bases clipped from V and 12 bases from J, the junction kept 7 bases outside the gene matches. Looked up from germline, CDR1 is MNHEY and CDR2 is SMNVEV (reference sequence). This CDR3 has 13 residues. The CDR3 sequence is CASSLAGDRDQHF. In DNA, the CDR3 is TGTGCCAGCAGTTTAGCCGGAGACAGGGACCAGCATTTT.

This clonotype was observed a single time. This sequence joins TRBV29-1 and TRBJ1-2; TRBD1 agrees at 7 bases. CDR1 is SQVTM and CDR2 is ANQGSEA in the germline V gene. This CDR3 comprises 12 residues. J gave up 8 bases and V 5 bases, and 8 bases lay outside the gene matches. This CDR3 reads CSVWEGAQGYTF. Here the CDR3 DNA reads TGCAGCGTTTGGGAGGGGGCGCAGGGCTACACCTTC. Supplemented by reference TRBV29-1 and TRBJ1-2, the full variable domain reads SAVISQKPSRDICQRGTSLTIQCQVDSQVTMMFWYRQQPGQSLTLIATANQGSEATYESGFVIDKFPISRPNLTFSTLTVSNMSPEDSSIYLCSVWEGAQGYTFGSGTRLTVV.

V is TRBV29-1 and J is TRBJ1-1; D is ambiguous. The CDR3 extends over 11 amino acids. Germline lookup yields CDR1 SQVTM and CDR2 ANQGSEA. V was clipped by 7 bases and J by 6 bases, with 12 bases between them. The CDR3 DNA follows: TGCAGCGCCGCGAAGGGTCCTGAAGCTTTCTTT. Translating gives CSAAKGPEAFF.

This chain connects TRBV7-9 to TRBJ2-1, with 8 bases identical to TRBD2. This CDR3 is 16 amino acids long. After removal of 3 bases from V and 8 bases from J, the junction contained 12 bases not matched to a gene. Germline CDR1 SEHNR, CDR2 FQNEAQ (reference sequence). This CDR3 is CASSFPGATGGDEQFF. Written as DNA, the CDR3 is TGTGCCAGCAGCTTTCCGGGGGCTACCGGGGGGGATGAGCAGTTCTTC.

In this sample, this clonotype turned up a few times. The chain joins TRBV5-6 to TRBJ2-5; 9 bases line up with TRBD2. The length of the CDR3 is 16 residues. Looked up from germline, CDR1 is SGHDT and CDR2 is YYEEEE. J gave up 2 bases and V 0 bases, and 5 bases lay outside the gene matches. The CDR3 here is CASSLELAGLQETQYF. DNA for the CDR3: TGTGCCAGCAGCTTGGAACTAGCGGGTCTTCAAGAGACCCAGTACTTC. Supplemented by reference TRBV5-6 and TRBJ2-5, the full variable domain reads DAGVTQSPTHLIKTRGQQVTLRCSPKSGHDTVSWYQQALGQGPQFIFQYYEEEERQRGNFPDRFSGHQFPNYSSELNVNALLLGDSALYLCASSLELAGLQETQYFGPGTRLLVL.

Turning to this clonotype: The conserved final phenylalanine or tryptophan is absent from the CDR3, which likely points to a read error. V usage is TRBV12-3 or TRBV12-4 and J usage is TRBJ2-3; D remains unclear. V shed 5 bases and J shed 0 bases, with 12 bases lying between them. The CDR3 is 15 residues long. The CDR3 sequence: CASSGPEDSTDTQYS. The CDR3 region has the DNA TGTGCCAGCAGTGGCCCCGAGGACAGCACAGATACGCAGTATTCT.

V gene TRBV6-2 or TRBV6-3 combines with J gene TRBJ2-1, with TRBD1 identical over 8 bases. Germline lookup yields CDR1 MNHEY and CDR2 SVGEGT. The CDR3 sequence is 14 residues long. V lost 7 bases and J lost 4; bases outside the gene matches: 6. CDR3 residues: CASNQGAIYNEQFF. CDR3 DNA: TGTGCCAGCAATCAGGGGGCTATTTACAATGAGCAGTTCTTC.

The chain employs TRBV28 and TRBJ1-4, with 9 bases that match TRBD1. V was pared by 4 bases and J by 5 bases, with 14 bases of the junction left unmatched. In germline, CDR1 is MDHEN, CDR2 SYDVKM. The CDR3 is 18 residues long. CDR3 sequence (DNA): TGTGCCAGCAGTTCCTACGACAGGGGGTGGGAGACGAATGAAAAACTGTTTTTT. Its protein is CASSSYDRGWETNEKLFF.

V and J are TRBV7-8 and TRBJ2-1, with unresolved D. V shed 6 bases and J shed 6 bases, with 15 bases lying between them. The V gene's germline CDR1 is SGHVS and CDR2 FQNEAQ. This CDR3 is built from 14 residues. The CDR3: CASSRSGTPNEQFF. The DNA of the CDR3 is TGTGCCAGCAGTCGGAGTGGCACTCCCAATGAGCAGTTCTTC.

This clonotype showed up many times. The chain joins TRBV7-6 to TRBJ2-1; 10 bases line up with TRBD2. Germline assignment: CDR1 SGHVS and CDR2 FNYEAQ. The CDR3 is made up of 14 amino acids. V was clipped by 5 bases and J by 8 bases; unmatched bases: 6. CDR3 DNA sequence: TGTGCCAGCAGCCAGCGGGGGGGCCAGGATGAGCAGTTCTTC. It specifies CASSQRGGQDEQFF.

V is TRBV7-6 and J is TRBJ1-4; 11 positions match TRBD1. Germline CDR1 reads SGHVS; CDR2 reads FNYEAQ. Unmatched junction bases numbered 11, after V lost 5 bases and J lost 0 bases. The CDR3 sequence is 19 residues long. The CDR3 nucleotides are TGTGCCAGCAGCCGACCCGGACAGGGGGCGTACCCAACTAATGAAAAACTGTTTTTT. It yields the protein CASSRPGQGAYPTNEKLFF.

At least ten counts were recorded for this clonotype. V usage is TRBV7-6 and J usage is TRBJ2-1; 8 bases map to TRBD2. J gave up 9 bases and V 1 base, and 5 bases lay outside the gene matches. CDR1 is SGHVS and CDR2 is FNYEAQ in the germline V gene. The CDR3 sequence is 14 residues long. CDR3 amino acids: CASSLGGLAGEQFF. DNA of the CDR3: TGTGCCAGCAGCTTAGGGGGCCTAGCGGGTGAGCAGTTCTTC.

J is TRBJ2-7 and V is TRBV6-4; no reliable D call. Trimming took 6 bases from V and 1 from J, leaving 13 bases between them. The germline V gene encodes CDR1 MRHNA and CDR2 SNTAGT. The CDR3 contains 14 residues. The CDR3 is CASSSAAESYEQYV. Here the CDR3 DNA reads TGTGCCAGCAGCTCCGCGGCGGAGTCCTACGAGCAGTACGTC.

CDR3 in amino acids: CASSYSEGETQYF. The CDR3 DNA reads TGTGCCAGCAGTTACTCGGAGGGGGAGACCCAGTACTTC. V and J are TRBV6-5 and TRBJ2-5; possibly TRBD2 for D (6 bases). Between the trimmed V and J ends, which lost 0 bases and 5 bases, there was a span of 7 bases. The CDR3 consists of 13 residues. Per germline, CDR1 MNHEY and CDR2 SVGAGI.

This clonotype was seen a few times. The chain couples TRBV6-2 or TRBV6-3 to TRBJ2-7; 7 positions match TRBD2. The CDR3 runs to 15 residues. V shed 0 bases, J shed 4 bases, and the junction held 6 bases outside the gene matches. Germline CDR1 is MNHEY and CDR2 is SVGEGT. The CDR3 spells CASSYSRGNLYEQYV. CDR3 sequence (DNA): TGTGCCAGCAGTTACTCGCGGGGGAACCTATACGAGCAGTACGTC.